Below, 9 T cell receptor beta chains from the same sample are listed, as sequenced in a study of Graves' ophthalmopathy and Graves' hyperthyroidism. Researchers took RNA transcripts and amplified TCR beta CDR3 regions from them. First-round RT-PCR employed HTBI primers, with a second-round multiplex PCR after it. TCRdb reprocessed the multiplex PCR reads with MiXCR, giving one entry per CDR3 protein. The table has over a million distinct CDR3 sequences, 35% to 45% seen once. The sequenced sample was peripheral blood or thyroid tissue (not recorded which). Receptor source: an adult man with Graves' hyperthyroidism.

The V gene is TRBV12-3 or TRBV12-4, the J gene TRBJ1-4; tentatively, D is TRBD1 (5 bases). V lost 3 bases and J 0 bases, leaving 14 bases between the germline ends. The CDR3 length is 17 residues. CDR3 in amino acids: CASSFRQGLTTNEKLFF. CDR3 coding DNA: TGTGCCAGCAGTTTTCGCCAGGGCCTTACAACTAATGAAAAACTGTTTTTT.

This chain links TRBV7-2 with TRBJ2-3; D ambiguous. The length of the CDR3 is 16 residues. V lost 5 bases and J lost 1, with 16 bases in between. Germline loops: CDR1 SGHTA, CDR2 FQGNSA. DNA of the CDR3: TGTGCCAGCAGCGATCCGGGTCTCGGACGCACAGATACGCAGTATTTT. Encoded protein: CASSDPGLGRTDTQYF.

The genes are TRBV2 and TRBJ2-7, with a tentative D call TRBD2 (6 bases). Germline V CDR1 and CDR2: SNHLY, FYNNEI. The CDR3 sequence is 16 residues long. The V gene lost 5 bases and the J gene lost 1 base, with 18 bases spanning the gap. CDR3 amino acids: CASSSFRRDFSYEQYF. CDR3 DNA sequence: TGTGCCAGCAGTTCCTTTCGGCGGGATTTTTCCTACGAGCAGTACTTC.

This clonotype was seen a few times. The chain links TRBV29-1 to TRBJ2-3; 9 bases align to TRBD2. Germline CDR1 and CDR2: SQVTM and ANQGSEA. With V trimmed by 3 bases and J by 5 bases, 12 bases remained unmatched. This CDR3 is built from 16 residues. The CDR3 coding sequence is TGCAGCGTTGAGGGAATAGCGGGAGTTCGGGAAGATACGCAGTATTTT. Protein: CSVEGIAGVREDTQYF.

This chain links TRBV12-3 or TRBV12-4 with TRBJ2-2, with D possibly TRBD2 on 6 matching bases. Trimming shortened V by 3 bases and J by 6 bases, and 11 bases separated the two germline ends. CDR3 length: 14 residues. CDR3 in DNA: TGTGCCAGCAGTTTCTCCGGGAGTGCCGGGGAGCTGTTTTTT. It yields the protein CASSFSGSAGELFF.

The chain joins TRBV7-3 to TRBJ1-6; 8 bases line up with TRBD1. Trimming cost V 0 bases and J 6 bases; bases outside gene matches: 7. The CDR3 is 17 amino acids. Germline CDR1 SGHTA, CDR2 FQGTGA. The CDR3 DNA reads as TGTGCCAGCAGCTTAACTGCCGGACAGGGTGGTAATTCACCCCTCCACTTT. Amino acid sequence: CASSLTAGQGGNSPLHF.

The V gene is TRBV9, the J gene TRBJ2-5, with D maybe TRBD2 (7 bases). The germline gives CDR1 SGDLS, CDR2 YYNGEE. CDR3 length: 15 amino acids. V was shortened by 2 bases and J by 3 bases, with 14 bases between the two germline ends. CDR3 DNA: TGTGCCAGCAGCGTCGGACAGCGGGGTAAAGAGACCCAGTACTTC. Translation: CASSVGQRGKETQYF.

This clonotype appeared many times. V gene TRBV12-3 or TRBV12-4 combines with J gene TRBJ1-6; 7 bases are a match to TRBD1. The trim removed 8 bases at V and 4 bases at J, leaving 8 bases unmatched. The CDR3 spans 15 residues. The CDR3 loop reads CASDPGQSYNSPLHF. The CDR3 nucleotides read TGTGCCAGCGATCCGGGACAGTCTTATAATTCACCCCTCCACTTT.

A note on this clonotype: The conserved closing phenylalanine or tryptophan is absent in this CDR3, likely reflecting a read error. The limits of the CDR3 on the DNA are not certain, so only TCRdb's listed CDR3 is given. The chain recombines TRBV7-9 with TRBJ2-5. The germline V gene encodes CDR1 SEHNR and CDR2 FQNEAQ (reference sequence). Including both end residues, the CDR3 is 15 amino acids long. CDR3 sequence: CASSLVPVYGYTFGS.